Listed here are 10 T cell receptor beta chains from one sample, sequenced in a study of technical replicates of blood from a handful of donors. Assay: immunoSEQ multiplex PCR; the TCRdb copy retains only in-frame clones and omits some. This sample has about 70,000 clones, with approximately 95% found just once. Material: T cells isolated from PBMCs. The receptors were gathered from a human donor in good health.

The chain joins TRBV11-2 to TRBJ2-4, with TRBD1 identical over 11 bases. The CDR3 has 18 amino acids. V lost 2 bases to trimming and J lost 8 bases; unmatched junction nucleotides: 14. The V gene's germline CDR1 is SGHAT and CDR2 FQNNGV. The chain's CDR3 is CASSLTSRTGGPPHIQYF. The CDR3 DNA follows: TGTGCCAGCAGCTTAACATCCCGGACAGGGGGCCCCCCCCACATTCAGTACTTC.

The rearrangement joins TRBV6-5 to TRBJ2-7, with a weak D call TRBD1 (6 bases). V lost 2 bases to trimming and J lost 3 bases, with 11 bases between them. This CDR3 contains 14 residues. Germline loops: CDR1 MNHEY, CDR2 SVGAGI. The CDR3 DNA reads TGTGCCAGCAGTTACAGGGACAAGTTCTACGAGCAGTACTTC. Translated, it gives CASSYRDKFYEQYF.

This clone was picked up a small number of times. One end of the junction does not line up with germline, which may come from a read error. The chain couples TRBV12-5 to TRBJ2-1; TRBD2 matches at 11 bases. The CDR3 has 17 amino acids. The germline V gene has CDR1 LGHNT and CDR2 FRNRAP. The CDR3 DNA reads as TGTGCTAGTGCTTTGATAGCGGGGGGGTCAAGCAGGAATGAGCAGTTCTTC. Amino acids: CASALIAGGSSRNEQFF. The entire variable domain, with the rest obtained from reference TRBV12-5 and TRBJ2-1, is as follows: DARVTQTPRHKVTEMGQEVTMRCQPILGHNTVFWYRQTMMQGLELLAYFRNRAPLDDSGMPKDRFSAEMPDATLATLKIQPSEPRDSAVYFCASALIAGGSSRNEQFFGPGTRLTVL.

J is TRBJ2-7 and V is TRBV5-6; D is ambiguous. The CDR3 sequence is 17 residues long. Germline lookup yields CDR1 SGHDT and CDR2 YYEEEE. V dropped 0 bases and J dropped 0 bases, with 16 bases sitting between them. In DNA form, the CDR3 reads TGTGCCAGCAGCTTGGCCGTAGTGGCGGTCCTCTCCTACGAGCAGTACTTC. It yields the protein CASSLAVVAVLSYEQYF.

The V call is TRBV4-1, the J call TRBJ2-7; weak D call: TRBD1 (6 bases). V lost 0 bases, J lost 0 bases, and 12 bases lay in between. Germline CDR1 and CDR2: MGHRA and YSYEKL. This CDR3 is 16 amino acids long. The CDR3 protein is CASSQDWDISSYEQYF. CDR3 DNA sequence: TGCGCCAGCAGCCAAGATTGGGACATAAGCTCCTACGAGCAGTACTTC.

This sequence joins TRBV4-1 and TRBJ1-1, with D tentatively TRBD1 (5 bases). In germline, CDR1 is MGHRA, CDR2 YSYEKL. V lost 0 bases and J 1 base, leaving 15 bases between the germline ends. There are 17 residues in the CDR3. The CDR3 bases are TGCGCCAGCAGCCAAGATAGGGTTTACAGGACGAACACTGAAGCTTTCTTT. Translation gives CASSQDRVYRTNTEAFF.

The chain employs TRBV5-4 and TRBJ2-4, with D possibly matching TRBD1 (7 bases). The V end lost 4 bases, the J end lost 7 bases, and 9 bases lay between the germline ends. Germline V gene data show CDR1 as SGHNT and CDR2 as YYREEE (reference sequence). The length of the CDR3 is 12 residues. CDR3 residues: CASSPGGNIQYF. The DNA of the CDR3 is TGTGCCAGCAGCCCAGGGGGGAACATTCAGTACTTC.

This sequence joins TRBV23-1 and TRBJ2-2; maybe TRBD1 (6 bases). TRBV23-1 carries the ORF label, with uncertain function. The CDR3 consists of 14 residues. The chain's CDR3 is CVKGVKMNTGELFF. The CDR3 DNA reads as TGCGTCAAGGGGGTTAAGATGAACACCGGGGAGCTGTTTTTT.

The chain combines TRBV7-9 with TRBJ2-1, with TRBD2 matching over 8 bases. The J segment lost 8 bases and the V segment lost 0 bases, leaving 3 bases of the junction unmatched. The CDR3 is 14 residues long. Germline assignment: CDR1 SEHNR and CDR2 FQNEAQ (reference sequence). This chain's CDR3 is CASSLAGSGDEQFF. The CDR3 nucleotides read TGTGCCAGCAGCTTAGCGGGTAGCGGGGATGAGCAGTTCTTC.

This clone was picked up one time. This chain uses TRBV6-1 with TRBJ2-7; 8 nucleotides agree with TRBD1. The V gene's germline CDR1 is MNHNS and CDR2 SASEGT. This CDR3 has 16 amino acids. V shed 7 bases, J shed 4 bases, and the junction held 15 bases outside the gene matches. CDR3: CASIDTIRTGLYEQYF. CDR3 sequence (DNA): TGTGCCAGCATTGATACTATAAGGACAGGGCTATACGAGCAGTACTTC.